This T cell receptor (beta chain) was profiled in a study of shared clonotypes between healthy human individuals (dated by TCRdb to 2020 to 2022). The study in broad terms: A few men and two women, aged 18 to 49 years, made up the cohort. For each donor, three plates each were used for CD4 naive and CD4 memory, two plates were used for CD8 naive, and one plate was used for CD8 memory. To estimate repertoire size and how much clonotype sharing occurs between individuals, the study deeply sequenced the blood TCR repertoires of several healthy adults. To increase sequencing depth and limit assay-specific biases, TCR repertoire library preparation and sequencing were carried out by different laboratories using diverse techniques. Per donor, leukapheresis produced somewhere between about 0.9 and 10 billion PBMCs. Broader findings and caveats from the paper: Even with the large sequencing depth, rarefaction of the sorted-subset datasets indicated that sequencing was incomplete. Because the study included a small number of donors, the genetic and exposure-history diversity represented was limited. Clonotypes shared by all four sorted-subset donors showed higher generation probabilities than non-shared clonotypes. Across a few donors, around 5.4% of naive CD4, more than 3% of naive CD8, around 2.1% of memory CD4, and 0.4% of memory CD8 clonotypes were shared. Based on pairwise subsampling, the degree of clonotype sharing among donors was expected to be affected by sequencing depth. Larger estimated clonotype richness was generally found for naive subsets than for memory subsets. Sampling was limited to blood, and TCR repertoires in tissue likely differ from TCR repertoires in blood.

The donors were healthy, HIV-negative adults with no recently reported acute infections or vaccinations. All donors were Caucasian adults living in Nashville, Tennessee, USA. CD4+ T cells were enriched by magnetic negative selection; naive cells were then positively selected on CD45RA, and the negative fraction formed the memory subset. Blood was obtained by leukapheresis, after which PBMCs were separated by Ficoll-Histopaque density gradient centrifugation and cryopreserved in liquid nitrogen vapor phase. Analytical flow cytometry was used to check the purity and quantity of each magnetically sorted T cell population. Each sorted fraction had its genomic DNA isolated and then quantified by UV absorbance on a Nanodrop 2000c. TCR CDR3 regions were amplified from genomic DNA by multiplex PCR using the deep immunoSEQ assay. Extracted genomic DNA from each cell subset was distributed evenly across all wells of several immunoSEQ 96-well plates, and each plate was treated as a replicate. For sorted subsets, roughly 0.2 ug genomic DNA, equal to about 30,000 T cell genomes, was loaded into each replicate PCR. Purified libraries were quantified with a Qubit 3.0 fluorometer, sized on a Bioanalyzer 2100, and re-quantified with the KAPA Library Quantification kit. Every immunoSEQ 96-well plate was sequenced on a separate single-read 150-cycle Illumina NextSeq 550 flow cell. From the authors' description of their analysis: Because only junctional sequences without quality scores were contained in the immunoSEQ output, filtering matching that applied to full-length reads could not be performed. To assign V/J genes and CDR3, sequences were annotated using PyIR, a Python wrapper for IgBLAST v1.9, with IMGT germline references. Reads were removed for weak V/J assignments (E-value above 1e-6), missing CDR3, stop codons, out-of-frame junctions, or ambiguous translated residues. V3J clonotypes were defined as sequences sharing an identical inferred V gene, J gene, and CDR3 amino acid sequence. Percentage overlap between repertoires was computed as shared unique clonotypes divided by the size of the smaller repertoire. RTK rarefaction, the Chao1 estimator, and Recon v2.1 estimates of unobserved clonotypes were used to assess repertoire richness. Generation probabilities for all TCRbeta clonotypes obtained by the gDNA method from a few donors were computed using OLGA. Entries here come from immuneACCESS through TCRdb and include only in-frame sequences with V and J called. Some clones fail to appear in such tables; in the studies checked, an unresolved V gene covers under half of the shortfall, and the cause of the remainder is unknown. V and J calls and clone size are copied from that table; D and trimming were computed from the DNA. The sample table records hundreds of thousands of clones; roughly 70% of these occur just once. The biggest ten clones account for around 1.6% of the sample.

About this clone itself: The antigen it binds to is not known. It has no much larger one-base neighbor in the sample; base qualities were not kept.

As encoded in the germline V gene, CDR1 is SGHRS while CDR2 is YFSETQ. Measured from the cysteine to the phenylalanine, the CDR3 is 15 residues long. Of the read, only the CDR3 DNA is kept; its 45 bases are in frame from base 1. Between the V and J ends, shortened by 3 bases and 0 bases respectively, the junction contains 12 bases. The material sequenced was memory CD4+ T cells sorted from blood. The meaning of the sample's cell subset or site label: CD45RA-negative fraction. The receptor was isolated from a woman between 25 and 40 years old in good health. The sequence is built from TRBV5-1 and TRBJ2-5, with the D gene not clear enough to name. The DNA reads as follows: TGCGCCAGCAGCTCTGGCCAGCCCTACCAAGAGACCCAGTACTTC. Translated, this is CASSSGQPYQETQYF.